The 22 T cell receptor beta chains in this list originate from one sample, sequenced in a study of shared clonotypes between healthy human individuals. Selected positively for CCR7 and CD45RO-negative, naive CD8 cells excluded terminally differentiated effector memory CD45RA+ cells. Profiled with immunoSEQ multiplex PCR; TCRdb holds only in-frame clones, not every one. Of 550,000 to 750,000 clones in the sample, 95% to 96% are singletons; the top ten hold about 0.11%. Material: naive CD8+ T cells sorted from blood. These receptors were taken from a woman aged 25 to 39 in good health.

The count of this clone is one. The chain links TRBV19 to TRBJ2-5; 8 nucleotides align to TRBD1. This CDR3 is 12 amino acids long. CDR1 is LNHDA and CDR2 is SQIVND in the germline V gene (reference sequence). The J segment lost 11 bases and the V segment lost 6 bases, leaving 8 bases of the junction unmatched. The CDR3 DNA reads as TGTGCCAGTAGCCAGGGGGCTGAGGAGCAGTACTTC. Translating gives CASSQGAEEQYF.

The rearrangement uses TRBV28 and TRBJ2-7, with D possibly being TRBD1 (6 bases). The CDR3 extends over 15 amino acids. Trimming took 9 bases from V and 3 from J, leaving 21 bases between them. The germline V gene has CDR1 MDHEN and CDR2 SYDVKM. CDR3 protein: CASKGTLGAYYEQYF. CDR3 DNA: TGTGCCAGTAAAGGGACATTGGGGGCCTACTACGAGCAGTACTTC.

The chain recombines TRBV9 with TRBJ1-3; D is uncertain. Germline lookup yields CDR1 SGDLS and CDR2 YYNGEE. This CDR3 has 15 residues. V lost 2 bases and J 0 bases, leaving 9 bases between the germline ends. CDR3 amino acids: CASSVLASSGNTIYF. In DNA, the CDR3 is TGTGCCAGCAGCGTGTTGGCCAGCTCTGGAAACACCATATATTTT.

The CDR3 region has the DNA TGTGCCAGCAGCTTAGCTGAAACTGCCTACGAGCAGTACTTC. Amino acid sequence: CASSLAETAYEQYF. This sequence joins TRBV11-2 and TRBJ2-7, with D unclear. Trimming stripped 1 base from V and 2 bases from J, with 9 bases between. Germline V gene lookup returns CDR1 SGHAT and CDR2 FQNNGV. The CDR3 loop spans 14 amino acids.

This chain joins TRBV27 and TRBJ2-7; a possible D gene is TRBD1 (6 bases). Trimming cost V 0 bases and J 0 bases, with 6 bases left between them. The CDR3 has 14 residues. Germline V CDR1 and CDR2: MNHEY, SMNVEV (reference sequence). CDR3 region: CASSLSRGSYEQYF. The CDR3 bases are TGTGCCAGCAGTTTATCCAGGGGCTCCTACGAGCAGTACTTC.

The genes are TRBV28 and TRBJ2-4; D gene uncertain. The CDR3 is made up of 12 amino acids. V lost 8 bases to trimming and J lost 8 bases, with 13 bases between them. The germline gives CDR1 MDHEN, CDR2 SYDVKM. The CDR3 DNA reads as TGTGCCAGCGGAATTGAAGGGCACATTCAGTACTTC. Residues: CASGIEGHIQYF.

The V call is TRBV28, the J call TRBJ2-3, with D unresolved. The V and J ends lost 8 bases and 3 bases respectively, with 6 bases between them. CDR3 length: 11 amino acids. In germline, CDR1 is MDHEN, CDR2 SYDVKM. CDR3 amino acids: CASALTDTQYF. The CDR3 bases are TGTGCCAGCGCTCTAACAGATACGCAGTATTTT.

This clone occurred once. V is TRBV7-8 and J is TRBJ2-1, with D tentatively TRBD2 (6 bases). From germline, CDR1 is SGHVS and CDR2 FQNEAQ. The CDR3 has 16 amino acids. Between the trimmed V and J ends, which lost 4 bases and 1 base, there was a span of 14 bases. The CDR3 nucleotides read TGTGCCAGCAGCTCGGAAAGCGGGCCTTCCTACAATGAGCAGTTCTTC. As protein: CASSSESGPSYNEQFF.

J is TRBJ2-2 and V is TRBV4-2; D gene unclear. Germline V gene data show CDR1 as LGHNA and CDR2 as YNFKEQ. V gave up 3 bases and J gave up 3 bases, with 17 bases separating them. The CDR3 is 17 residues long. The CDR3 DNA reads as TGTGCCAGCAGCCACTCAGAGACGGTGATGGACACCGGGGAGCTGTTTTTT. Protein sequence: CASSHSETVMDTGELFF.

This clone was seen a handful of times. The same CDR3 is also encoded by other DNA sequences in this sample. The rearrangement uses TRBV27 and TRBJ2-7; D tentatively fits TRBD1 or TRBD2 (5 bases each). The CDR3 runs 14 residues. V was trimmed by 3 bases and J by 2 bases, leaving 11 bases between them. Germline V CDR1 and CDR2: MNHEY, SMNVEV (reference sequence). The CDR3 here is CASSFTGTTYEQYF. The CDR3 DNA is TGTGCCAGCAGTTTTACCGGGACCACCTACGAGCAGTACTTC.

The CDR3, as DNA: TGTGCCAGCAGCTTAGTGCGCAATGAGCAGTTCTTC. Translation: CASSLVRNEQFF. This sequence joins TRBV13 and TRBJ2-1; no reliable D call. Germline-derived CDR1 and CDR2 are PRHDT and FYEKMQ (reference sequence). The CDR3 contains 12 residues. The V gene lost 1 base and the J gene lost 6 bases, with 4 bases spanning the gap.

Notes on this clone: Other DNA sequences of this sample code for an identical CDR3. The chain couples TRBV5-4 to TRBJ2-1; D remains ambiguous. V lost 3 bases to trimming and J lost 2 bases, with 0 bases between them. This CDR3 comprises 11 residues. Germline V gene lookup returns CDR1 SGHNT and CDR2 YYREEE (reference sequence). CDR3 bases: TGTGCCAGCAGCTCCTACAATGAGCAGTTCTTC. This encodes CASSSYNEQFF.

CDR3 sequence reads: CAWNPGQGVNGYTF. In DNA form, the CDR3 reads TGTGCCTGGAACCCGGGACAGGGGGTCAATGGCTACACCTTC. This chain links TRBV30 with TRBJ1-2; 11 bases line up with TRBD1. This CDR3 has 14 amino acids. V was clipped by 4 bases and J by 6 bases; unmatched bases: 7. Germline V CDR1 and CDR2: GTSNPN, SVGIG (reference sequence). The full variable domain, its missing parts supplied by reference TRBV30 and TRBJ1-2, is SQTIHQWPATLVQPVGSPLSLECTVEGTSNPNLYWYRQAAGRGLQLLFYSVGIGQISSEVPQNLSASRPQDRQFILSSKKLLLSDSGFYLCAWNPGQGVNGYTFGSGTRLTVV.

In its sample, this clone was seen once. The chain is built from TRBV13 and TRBJ2-7; D is undetermined. Trimming cost V 2 bases and J 5 bases, with 13 bases left between them. Germline V gene lookup returns CDR1 PRHDT and CDR2 FYEKMQ (reference sequence). This CDR3 is built from 14 residues. The CDR3 loop is CASSLPQRTHEQYF. The DNA of the CDR3 is TGTGCCAGCAGCTTACCCCAAAGAACCCACGAGCAGTACTTC. Supplemented by reference TRBV13 and TRBJ2-7, the full variable domain reads AAGVIQSPRHLIKEKRETATLKCYPIPRHDTVYWYQQGPGQDPQFLISFYEKMQSDKGSIPDRFSAQQFSDYHSELNMSSLELGDSALYFCASSLPQRTHEQYFGPGTRLTVT.

The chain uses TRBV7-9 and TRBJ2-2; the match to TRBD2 covers 13 bases. Trimming removed 5 bases from V and 5 bases from J; junction bases left unmatched: 8. CDR3 length equals 17 residues. Per the germline V gene, CDR1 is SEHNR and CDR2 is FQNEAQ (reference sequence). CDR3 DNA sequence: TGTGCCAGCAGCCCAAGGACTAGCGGGAGTGTTACCGGGGAGCTGTTTTTT. This encodes CASSPRTSGSVTGELFF.

The chain uses TRBV19 and TRBJ2-3; D could derive from TRBD1 or TRBD2 (5 bases each). From germline, CDR1 is LNHDA and CDR2 SQIVND (reference sequence). CDR3 length equals 14 residues. Trimming stripped 10 bases from V and 1 base from J, with 15 bases between. CDR3 in DNA: TGTGCCACCTCGAACGAGGGGCGCACAGATACGCAGTATTTT. It is translated as CATSNEGRTDTQYF.

The rearrangement uses TRBV5-6 and TRBJ2-3, with 7 bases matching TRBD2. The V and J ends lost 4 bases and 5 bases, in that order; junction bases with no gene match: 16. This CDR3 is 17 amino acids long. Per germline, CDR1 SGHDT and CDR2 YYEEEE. The CDR3 DNA sequence: TGTGCCAGCAGCCCAACCCCCGGGACTATAAACCTAGATACGCAGTATTTT. Residues: CASSPTPGTINLDTQYF.

This clone was observed once. The V call is TRBV15, the J call TRBJ2-7, with D uncertain. CDR3 size: 13 residues. V was cut by 0 bases and J by 6 bases, with 9 bases left in between. Germline CDR1 is LNHNV and CDR2 is YYDKDF (reference sequence). The CDR3 region is CATSRDLSPEQYF. In DNA, the CDR3 is TGTGCCACCAGCAGAGATCTAAGCCCCGAGCAGTACTTC.

The chain joins TRBV4-1 to TRBJ1-5; weak D call: TRBD1 (5 bases). The CDR3 has 13 residues. V was cut by 3 bases and J by 7 bases, with 10 bases left in between. In germline, CDR1 is MGHRA, CDR2 YSYEKL. CDR3 in DNA: TGCGCCAGCAGCCAGACCCAGGGACAGCCCCAGCATTTT. Protein product: CASSQTQGQPQHF.

As to this clone: Distinct nucleotide sequences in the sample also encode this CDR3. The chain couples TRBV13 to TRBJ2-7, with 9 bases that match TRBD2. CDR3 length: 14 residues. Germline V gene lookup returns CDR1 PRHDT and CDR2 FYEKMQ (reference sequence). With 0 bases clipped from V and 3 bases from J, the junction kept 0 bases outside the gene matches. The CDR3 loop reads CASSLGLAGYEQYF. DNA for the CDR3: TGTGCCAGCAGCTTAGGACTAGCGGGCTACGAGCAGTACTTC. Based on the CDR3 plus reference TRBV13 and TRBJ2-7, the full variable domain is AAGVIQSPRHLIKEKRETATLKCYPIPRHDTVYWYQQGPGQDPQFLISFYEKMQSDKGSIPDRFSAQQFSDYHSELNMSSLELGDSALYFCASSLGLAGYEQYFGPGTRLTVT.

This clone appeared a single time. This chain's CDR3 is CASRGTSGRTGELFF. As DNA, the CDR3 is TGTGCCAGCAGGGGGACTAGCGGGAGGACCGGGGAGCTGTTTTTT. V is TRBV6-1 and J is TRBJ2-2, with TRBD2 matching over 15 bases. V shed 6 bases, J shed 5 bases, and the junction held 1 base outside the gene matches. The CDR3 length is 15 residues. The germline CDR1 and CDR2 sequences are MNHNS and SASEGT.

The V gene is TRBV27, the J gene TRBJ2-5, with a tentative D call TRBD1 (6 bases). The end of the DNA is better explained by TRBJ2-7, so the J call may be wrong. Looked up from germline, CDR1 is MNHEY and CDR2 is SMNVEV (reference sequence). This CDR3 comprises 13 residues. The CDR3 reads CASSALTGPEQYF. The CDR3 nucleotides are TGTGCCAGCAGTGCCCTTACAGGGCCCGAGCAGTACTTC.